Here is one T cell receptor beta chain with its context. Its antigen is undetermined. These data are taken from a study of shared clonotypes between healthy human individuals. Study information: Three plates each covered CD4 naive and memory; CD8 naive two, CD8 memory one. Study-wide results and caveats: Clonotypes not shared had lower generation probabilities than those common to all four donors. Compared with memory subsets, naive subsets generally had larger estimated richness.

Method: immunoSEQ multiplex PCR; TCRdb's copy keeps in-frame clones and lacks some. The sample gives more than 500,000 clones, more than 95% of which show up once; approximately 0.06% is in the top ten. Germline V lookup: CDR1 MDHEN, CDR2 SYDVKM. CDR3 size: 14 residues. V was trimmed by 2 bases and J by 6 bases, leaving 14 bases between them. The source is a woman aged 30 to 39 in good health. The sample consisted of naive CD4+ T cells sorted from blood. Subset reported: CD45RA+ positively selected. This chain uses TRBV28 with TRBJ2-7; a weak D match, TRBD2 (6 bases). CDR3 in amino acids: CASSLGGSLREQYF. CDR3 coding DNA: TGTGCCAGCAGTTTAGGAGGGTCCCTACGCGAGCAGTACTTC. Drawing the rest from reference TRBV28 and TRBJ2-7, the complete variable domain is DVKVTQSSRYLVKRTGEKVFLECVQDMDHENMFWYRQDPGLGLRLIYFSYDVKMKEKGDIPEGYSVSREKKERFSLILESASTNQTSMYLCASSLGGSLREQYFGPGTRLTVT.